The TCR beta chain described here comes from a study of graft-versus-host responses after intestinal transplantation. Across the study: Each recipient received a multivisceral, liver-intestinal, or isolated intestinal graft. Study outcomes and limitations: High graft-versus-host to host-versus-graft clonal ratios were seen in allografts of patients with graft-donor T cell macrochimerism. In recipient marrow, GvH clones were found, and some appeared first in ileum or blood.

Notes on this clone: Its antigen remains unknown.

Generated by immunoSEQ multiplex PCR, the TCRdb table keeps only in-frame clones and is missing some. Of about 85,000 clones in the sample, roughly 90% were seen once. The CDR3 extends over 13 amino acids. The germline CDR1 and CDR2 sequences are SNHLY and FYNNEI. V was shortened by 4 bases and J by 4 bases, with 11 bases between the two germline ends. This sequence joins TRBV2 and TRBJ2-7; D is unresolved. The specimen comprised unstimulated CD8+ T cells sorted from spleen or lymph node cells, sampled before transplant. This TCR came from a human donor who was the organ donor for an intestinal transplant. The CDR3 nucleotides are TGTGCCAGCAGTGGGGTATCCATATACGAGCAGTACTTC. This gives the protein CASSGVSIYEQYF.